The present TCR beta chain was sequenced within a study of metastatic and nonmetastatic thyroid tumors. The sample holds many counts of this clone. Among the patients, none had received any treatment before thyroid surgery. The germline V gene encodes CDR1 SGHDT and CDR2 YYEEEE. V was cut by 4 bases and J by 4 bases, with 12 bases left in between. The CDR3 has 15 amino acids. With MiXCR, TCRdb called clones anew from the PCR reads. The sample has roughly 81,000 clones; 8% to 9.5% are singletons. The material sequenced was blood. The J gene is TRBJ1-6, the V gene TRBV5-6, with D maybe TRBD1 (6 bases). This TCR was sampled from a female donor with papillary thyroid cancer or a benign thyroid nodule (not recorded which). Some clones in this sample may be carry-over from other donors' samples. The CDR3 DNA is TGTGCCAGCAGCGCAACAGGGTTTTATAATTCACCCCTCCACTTT. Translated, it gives CASSATGFYNSPLHF. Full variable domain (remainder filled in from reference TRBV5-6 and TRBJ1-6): DAGVTQSPTHLIKTRGQQVTLRCSPKSGHDTVSWYQQALGQGPQFIFQYYEEEERQRGNFPDRFSGHQFPNYSSELNVNALLLGDSALYLCASSATGFYNSPLHFGNGTRLTVT.